Sequencing of this T cell receptor beta chain was carried out in a study of T cells in localized non-small cell lung cancer. Study-wide findings and caveats: Sequencing involved a lone tumor region, leaving heterogeneity possible. Measurement of T cell clonality placed uninvolved adjacent lung highest, above the level in tumor. Density of T cells in blood, when higher, went with longer overall survival.

Details on this clone: Its antigen is currently unknown.

Data came from immunoSEQ multiplex PCR; TCRdb stores just in-frame clones and leaves some out. The table shows 40,000 to 60,000 clones, with about four fifths occurring only once. V dropped 2 bases and J dropped 3 bases, with 11 bases sitting between them. CDR3 length equals 14 residues. CDR1 is SGHVS and CDR2 is FQNEAQ in the germline V gene. This chain connects TRBV7-8 to TRBJ2-7; D might be TRBD2 (6 bases). The material sequenced was peripheral blood mononuclear cells, taken before any cancer treatment. The TCR was taken from a man aged 40-75 years with stage III lung adenocarcinoma. This CDR3 reads CASSLSPSVYEQYF. The DNA for the CDR3 is TGTGCCAGCAGCTTAAGTCCTAGCGTCTACGAGCAGTACTTC. Looking up the rest from reference TRBV7-8 and TRBJ2-7 gives the full variable domain: GAGVSQSPRYKVAKRGQDVALRCDPISGHVSLFWYQQALGQGPEFLTYFQNEAQLDKSGLPSDRFFAERPEGSVSTLKIQRTQQEDSAVYLCASSLSPSVYEQYFGPGTRLTVT.